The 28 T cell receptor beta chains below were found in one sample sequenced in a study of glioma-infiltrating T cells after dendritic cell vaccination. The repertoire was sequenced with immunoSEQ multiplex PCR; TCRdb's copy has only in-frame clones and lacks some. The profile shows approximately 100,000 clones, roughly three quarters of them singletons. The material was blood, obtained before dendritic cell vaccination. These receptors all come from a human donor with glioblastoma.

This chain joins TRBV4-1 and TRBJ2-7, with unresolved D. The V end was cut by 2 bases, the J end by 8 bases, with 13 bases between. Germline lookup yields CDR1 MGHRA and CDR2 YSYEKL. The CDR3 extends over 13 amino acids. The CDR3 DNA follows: TGCGCCAGCAGCCAACCCAACTCCCGCCAGCAGTACTTC. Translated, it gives CASSQPNSRQQYF.

CDR3 DNA: TGTGCCAGCAGCGTTAGGGGCGACACTGAAGCTTTCTTT. Amino acids: CASSVRGDTEAFF. V is TRBV9 and J is TRBJ1-1; D might be TRBD1 (5 bases). Germline lookup yields CDR1 SGDLS and CDR2 YYNGEE. The CDR3 covers 13 residues. V lost 2 bases and J 3 bases, leaving 8 bases between the germline ends.

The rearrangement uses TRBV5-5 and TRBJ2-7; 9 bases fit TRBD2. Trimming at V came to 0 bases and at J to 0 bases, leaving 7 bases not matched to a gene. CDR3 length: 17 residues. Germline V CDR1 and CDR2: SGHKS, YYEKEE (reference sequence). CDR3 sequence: CASSLGTSAFSSYEQYF. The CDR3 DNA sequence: TGTGCCAGCAGCTTGGGGACTAGCGCCTTTAGCTCCTACGAGCAGTACTTC.

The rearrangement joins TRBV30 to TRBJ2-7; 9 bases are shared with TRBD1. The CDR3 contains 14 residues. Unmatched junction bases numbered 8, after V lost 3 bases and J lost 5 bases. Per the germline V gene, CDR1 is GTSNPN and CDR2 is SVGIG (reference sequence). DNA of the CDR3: TGTGCCTGGAGCACCGGGACAGGGCAGCACGAGCAGTACTTC. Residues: CAWSTGTGQHEQYF. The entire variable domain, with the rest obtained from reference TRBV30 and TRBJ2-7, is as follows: SQTIHQWPATLVQPVGSPLSLECTVEGTSNPNLYWYRQAAGRGLQLLFYSVGIGQISSEVPQNLSASRPQDRQFILSSKKLLLSDSGFYLCAWSTGTGQHEQYFGPGTRLTVT.

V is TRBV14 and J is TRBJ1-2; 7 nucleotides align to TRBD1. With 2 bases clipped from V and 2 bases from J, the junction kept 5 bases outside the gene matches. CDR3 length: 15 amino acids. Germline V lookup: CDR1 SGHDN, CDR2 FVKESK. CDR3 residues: CASSQLQGWNYGYTF. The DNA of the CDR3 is TGTGCCAGCAGCCAACTACAGGGGTGGAACTATGGCTACACCTTC. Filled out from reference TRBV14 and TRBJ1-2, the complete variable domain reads EAGVTQFPSHSVIEKGQTVTLRCDPISGHDNLYWYRRVMGKEIKFLLHFVKESKQDESGMPNNRFLAERTGGTYSTLKVQPAELEDSGVYFCASSQLQGWNYGYTFGSGTRLTVV.

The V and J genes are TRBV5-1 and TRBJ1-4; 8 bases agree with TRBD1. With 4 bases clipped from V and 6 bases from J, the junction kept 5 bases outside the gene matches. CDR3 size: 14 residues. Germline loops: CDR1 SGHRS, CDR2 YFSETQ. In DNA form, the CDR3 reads TGCGCCAGCAGCCCTGACAGGGGAGATGAAAAACTGTTTTTT. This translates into CASSPDRGDEKLFF.

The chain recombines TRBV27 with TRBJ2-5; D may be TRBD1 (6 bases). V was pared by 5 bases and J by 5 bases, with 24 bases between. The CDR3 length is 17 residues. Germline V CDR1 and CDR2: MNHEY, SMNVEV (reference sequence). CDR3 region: CASSSNRDTRGWETQYF. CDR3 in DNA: TGTGCCAGCAGTAGTAATAGGGACACGAGAGGATGGGAGACCCAGTACTTC.

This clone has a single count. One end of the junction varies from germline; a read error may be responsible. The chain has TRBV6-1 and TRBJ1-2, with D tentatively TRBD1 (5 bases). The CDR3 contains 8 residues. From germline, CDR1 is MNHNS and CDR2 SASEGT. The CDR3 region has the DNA TGTGCCATCCTGGGGGGAAACTTC. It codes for CAILGGNF.

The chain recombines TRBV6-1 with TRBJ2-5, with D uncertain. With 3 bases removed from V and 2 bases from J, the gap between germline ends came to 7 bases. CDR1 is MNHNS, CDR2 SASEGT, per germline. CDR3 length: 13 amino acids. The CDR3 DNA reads TGTGCCAGCAGTGAGAGGAGACAAGAGACCCAGTACTTC. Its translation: CASSERRQETQYF.

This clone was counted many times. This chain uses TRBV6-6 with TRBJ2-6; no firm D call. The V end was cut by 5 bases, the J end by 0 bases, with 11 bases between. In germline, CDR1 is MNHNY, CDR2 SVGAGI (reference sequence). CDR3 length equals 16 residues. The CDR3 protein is CASSNQLISGANVLTF. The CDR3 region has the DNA TGTGCCAGCAGTAACCAACTGATCTCTGGGGCCAACGTCCTGACTTTC.

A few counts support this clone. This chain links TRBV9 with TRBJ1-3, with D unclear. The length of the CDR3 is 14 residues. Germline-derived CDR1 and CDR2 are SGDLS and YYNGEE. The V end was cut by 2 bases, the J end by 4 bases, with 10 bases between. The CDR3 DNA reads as TGTGCCAGCAGCGTCTCAGAAAAGGGAAACACCATATATTTT. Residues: CASSVSEKGNTIYF.

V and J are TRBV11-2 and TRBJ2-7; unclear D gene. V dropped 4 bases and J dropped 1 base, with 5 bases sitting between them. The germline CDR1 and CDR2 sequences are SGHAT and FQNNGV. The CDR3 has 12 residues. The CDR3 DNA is TGTGCCAGCAGCTCTACTTCCTACGAGCAGTACTTC. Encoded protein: CASSSTSYEQYF.

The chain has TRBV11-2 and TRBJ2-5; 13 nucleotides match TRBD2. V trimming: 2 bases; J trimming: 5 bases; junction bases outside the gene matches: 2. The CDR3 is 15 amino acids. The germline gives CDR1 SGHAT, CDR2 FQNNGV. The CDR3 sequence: CASSLWTSGSETQYF. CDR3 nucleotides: TGTGCCAGCAGCTTATGGACTAGCGGGAGTGAGACCCAGTACTTC.

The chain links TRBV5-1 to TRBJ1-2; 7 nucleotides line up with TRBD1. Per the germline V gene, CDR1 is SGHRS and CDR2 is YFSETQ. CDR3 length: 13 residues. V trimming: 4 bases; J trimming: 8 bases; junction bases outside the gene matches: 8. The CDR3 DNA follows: TGCGCCAGCAGCCATGACAGGGTGAGAGGCTACACCTTC. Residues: CASSHDRVRGYTF.

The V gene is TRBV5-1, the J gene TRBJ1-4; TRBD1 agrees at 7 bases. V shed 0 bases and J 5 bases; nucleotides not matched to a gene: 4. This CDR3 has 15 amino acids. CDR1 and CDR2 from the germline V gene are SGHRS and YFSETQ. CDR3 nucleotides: TGCGCCAGCAGCTTGGCGGGACAGTCAAATGAAAAACTGTTTTTT. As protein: CASSLAGQSNEKLFF.

The CDR3 nucleotides are TGCGCCAGCAGCGGGGGGGGAGCGGGCGCCTCCTACGAGCAGTACTTC. Its protein product is CASSGGGAGASYEQYF. The V and J genes are TRBV5-1 and TRBJ2-7, with 7 bases lining up with TRBD2. CDR3 length equals 16 residues. With 4 bases clipped from V and 0 bases from J, the junction kept 10 bases outside the gene matches. Germline CDR1 is SGHRS and CDR2 is YFSETQ. The full variable domain, rest sourced from reference TRBV5-1 and TRBJ2-7, is KAGVTQTPRYLIKTRGQQVTLSCSPISGHRSVSWYQQTPGQGLQFLFEYFSETQRNKGNFPGRFSGRQFSNSRSEMNVSTLELGDSALYLCASSGGGAGASYEQYFGPGTRLTVT.

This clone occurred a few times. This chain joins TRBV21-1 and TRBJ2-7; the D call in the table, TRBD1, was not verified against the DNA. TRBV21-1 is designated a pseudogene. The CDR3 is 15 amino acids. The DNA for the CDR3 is TGTGCCAGCAGCAAACTTGTGGCAGGGGTCTACGAGCAGTACTTC. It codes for CASSKLVAGVYEQYF.

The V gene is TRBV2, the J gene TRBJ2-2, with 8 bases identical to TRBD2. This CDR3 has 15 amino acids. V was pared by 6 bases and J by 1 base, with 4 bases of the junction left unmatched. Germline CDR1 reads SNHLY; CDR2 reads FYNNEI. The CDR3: CASSFSGMNTGELFF. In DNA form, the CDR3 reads TGTGCCAGCAGCTTTAGCGGGATGAACACCGGGGAGCTGTTTTTT. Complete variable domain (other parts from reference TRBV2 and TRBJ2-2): EPEVTQTPSHQVTQMGQEVILRCVPISNHLYFYWYRQILGQKVEFLVSFYNNEISEKSEIFDDQFSVERPDGSNFTLKIRSTKLEDSAMYFCASSFSGMNTGELFFGEGSRLTVL.

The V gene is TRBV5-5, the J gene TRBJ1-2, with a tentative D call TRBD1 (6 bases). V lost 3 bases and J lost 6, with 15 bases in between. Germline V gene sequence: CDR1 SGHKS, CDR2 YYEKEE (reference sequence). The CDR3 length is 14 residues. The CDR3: CASSSGQLADGYTF. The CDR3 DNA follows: TGTGCCAGCAGCTCCGGACAGTTAGCTGATGGCTACACCTTC.

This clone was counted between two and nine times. For the CDR3, the DNA is TGTGCCAGCAGCCCGGGACAGGGGGGAAACTACGAGCAGTACTTC. As protein: CASSPGQGGNYEQYF. This chain uses TRBV11-3 with TRBJ2-7; TRBD1 agrees at 11 bases. The CDR3 has 15 residues. With 5 bases clipped from V and 3 bases from J, the junction kept 6 bases outside the gene matches. Germline V CDR1 and CDR2: SGHNT, YENEEA.

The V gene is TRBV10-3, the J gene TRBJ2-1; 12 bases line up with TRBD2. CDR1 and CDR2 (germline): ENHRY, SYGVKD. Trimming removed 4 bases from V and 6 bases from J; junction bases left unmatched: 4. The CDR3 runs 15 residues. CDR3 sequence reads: CAISATSGGFNEQFF. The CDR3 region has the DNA TGTGCCATCAGTGCCACTAGCGGGGGGTTCAATGAGCAGTTCTTC.

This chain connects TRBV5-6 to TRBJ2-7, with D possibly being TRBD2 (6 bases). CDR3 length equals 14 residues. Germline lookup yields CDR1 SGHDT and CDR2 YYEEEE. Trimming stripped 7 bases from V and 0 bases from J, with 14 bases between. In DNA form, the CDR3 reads TGTGCCAGCTCCCCGGGACTGAGCTCCTACGAGCAGTACTTC. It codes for CASSPGLSSYEQYF.

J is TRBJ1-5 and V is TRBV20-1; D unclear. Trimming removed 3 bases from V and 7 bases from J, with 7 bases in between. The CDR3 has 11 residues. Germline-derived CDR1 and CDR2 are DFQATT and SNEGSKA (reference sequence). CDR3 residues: CSASPSQPQHF. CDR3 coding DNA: TGCAGTGCTAGCCCCTCCCAGCCCCAGCATTTT.

The CDR3 reads CASSISRVDEAFF. DNA for the CDR3: TGTGCCAGCAGCATCTCCCGGGTTGATGAAGCTTTCTTT. The V call is TRBV27, the J call TRBJ1-1, with no clear D. Trimming shortened V by 6 bases and J by 7 bases, and 15 bases separated the two germline ends. The CDR3 is 13 amino acids. The germline gives CDR1 MNHEY, CDR2 SMNVEV (reference sequence).

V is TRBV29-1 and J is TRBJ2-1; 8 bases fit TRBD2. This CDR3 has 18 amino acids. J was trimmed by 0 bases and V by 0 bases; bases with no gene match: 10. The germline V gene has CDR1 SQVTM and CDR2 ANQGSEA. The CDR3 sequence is CSVEDLGAGVSSYNEQFF. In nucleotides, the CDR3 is TGCAGCGTTGAAGATCTCGGAGCGGGGGTCAGCTCCTACAATGAGCAGTTCTTC.

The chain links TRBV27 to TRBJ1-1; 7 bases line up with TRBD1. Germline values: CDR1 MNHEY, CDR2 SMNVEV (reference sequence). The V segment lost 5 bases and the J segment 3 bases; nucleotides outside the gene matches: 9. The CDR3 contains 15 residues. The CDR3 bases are TGTGCCAGCAGTCCCCTTGGACAGGTTGACACTGAAGCTTTCTTT. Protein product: CASSPLGQVDTEAFF.

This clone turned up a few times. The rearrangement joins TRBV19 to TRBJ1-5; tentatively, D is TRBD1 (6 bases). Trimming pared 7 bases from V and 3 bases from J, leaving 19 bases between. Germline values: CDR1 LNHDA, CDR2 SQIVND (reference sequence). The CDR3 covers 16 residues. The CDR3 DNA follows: TGTGCCAGTACCTCCGACAGGTTACTTTTCAATCAGCCCCAGCATTTT. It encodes CASTSDRLLFNQPQHF.

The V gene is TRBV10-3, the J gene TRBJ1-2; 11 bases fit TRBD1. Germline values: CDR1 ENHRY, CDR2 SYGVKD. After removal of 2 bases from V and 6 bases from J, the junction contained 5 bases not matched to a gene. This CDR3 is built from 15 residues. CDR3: CAISEGDRGYNGYTF. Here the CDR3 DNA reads TGTGCCATCAGTGAGGGGGACAGGGGGTACAATGGCTACACCTTC.